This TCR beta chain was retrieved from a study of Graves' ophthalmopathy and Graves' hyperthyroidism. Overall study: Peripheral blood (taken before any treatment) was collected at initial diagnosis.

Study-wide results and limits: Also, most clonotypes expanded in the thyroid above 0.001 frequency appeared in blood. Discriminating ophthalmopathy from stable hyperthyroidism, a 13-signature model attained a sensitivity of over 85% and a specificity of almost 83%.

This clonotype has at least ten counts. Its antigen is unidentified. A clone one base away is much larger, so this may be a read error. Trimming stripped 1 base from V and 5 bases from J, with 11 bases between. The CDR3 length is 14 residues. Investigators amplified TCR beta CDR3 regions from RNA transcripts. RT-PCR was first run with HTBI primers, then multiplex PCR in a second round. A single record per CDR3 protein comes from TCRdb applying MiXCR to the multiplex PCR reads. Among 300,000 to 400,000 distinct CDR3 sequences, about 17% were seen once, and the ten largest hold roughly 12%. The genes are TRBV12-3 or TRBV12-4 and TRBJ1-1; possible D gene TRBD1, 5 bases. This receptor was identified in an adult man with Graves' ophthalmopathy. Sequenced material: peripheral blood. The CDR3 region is CASSLVMGRTEAFF. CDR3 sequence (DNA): TGTGCCAGCAGTTTAGTGATGGGGCGAACTGAAGCTTTCTTT.